This T cell receptor beta chain was recorded in a study of T cell repertoires in cytomegalovirus infection. To note about this clonotype: Its antigen is undetermined.

TCRdb redid the calling of the reads with MiXCR, one entry per CDR3 protein. The data show more than 400,000 distinct CDR3 sequences, 26% seen once. Study-wide findings and caveats: Of the TCR beta families, the public ones yielded a cumulative frequency that identified carriers of CMV plus the relevant HLA. The study found HLA-C-restricted CMV-specific TCR beta clonotypes dominating the ex vivo response.

The TCR sequence derives from a human donor in good health (CMV status not recorded). Some clones in this sample may be carry-over from other donors' samples. Sequences were obtained from PBMCs.

CDR3 loop: CASSQSGPAKYEQYF. The DNA of the CDR3 is TGTGCCAGCAGTCAGAGCGGGCCCGCTAAGTACGAGCAGTACTTC. The chain is built from TRBV27 and TRBJ2-7; weak D call: TRBD2 (6 bases). The CDR3 length is 15 residues. CDR1 and CDR2 from the germline V gene are MNHEY and SMNVEV (reference sequence). Between the trimmed V and J ends, which lost 5 bases and 4 bases, there was a span of 18 bases.